This TCR beta chain was obtained from a study of blood T cell repertoires in COVID-19. Across the whole study: The samples span acute and convalescent COVID-19 from the United States, Italy and Spain. T cells, B-cell-depleted T cells, or PBMCs supplied cDNA or gDNA.

Per the authors' pipeline: Amplification of reference gene primers was used by the study to estimate nucleated cell counts. Only in-frame clones appear in the TCRdb table, and some are missing; sequencing was by immunoSEQ multiplex PCR. The DNA was the basis for D and trimming; V, J and clone size are from that table. The table shows 85,000 to 100,000 clones, with about nine tenths occurring only once. The sequence was obtained from a man aged 60 to 69 with acute or convalescent COVID-19. Sequenced input: peripheral blood.

CDR3 nucleotides: TGTGCCAGCAGCTTGGCGGGGGAGGTAGAGACTGAAGCTTTCTTT. Translated, it gives CASSLAGEVETEAFF. The J gene is TRBJ1-1, the V gene TRBV5-6, with D tentatively TRBD1 (5 bases). The length of the CDR3 is 15 residues. Trimming removed 0 bases from V and 5 bases from J, with 14 bases in between. Germline V CDR1 and CDR2: SGHDT, YYEEEE.